This T cell receptor (beta chain) comes out of a study of cytomegalovirus exposure and HLA in healthy donors. The J segment lost 1 base and the V segment lost 0 bases, leaving 5 bases of the junction unmatched. The CDR3 runs to 16 residues. Germline loops: CDR1 LGHNA, CDR2 YSLEER. The PCR used 60 Vbeta and 13 Jbeta primers. Assay used: immunoSEQ multiplex PCR; TCRdb lists only in-frame clones, some missing. The sample yields 150,000 to 200,000 clones, around 72% seen once. Study outcomes and limitations: Compared with the roughly 730-donor mean, an Asian-associated ancestry cluster reportedly had fewer N-insertions, according to a later analysis. Other equally common chains were less clonally expanded than HLA-associated TCR beta chains, a later analysis showed.

This clone was counted only a few times. Its antigen is unknown. The sequence was collected from a man aged 35-49 years in good health and CMV-seropositive. The chain couples TRBV4-3 to TRBJ1-1, with 7 positions matching TRBD1. Material: PBMCs. The CDR3 is CASSQEGGRTNTEAFF. DNA for the CDR3: TGCGCCAGCAGCCAAGAAGGGGGCAGAACGAACACTGAAGCTTTCTTT.